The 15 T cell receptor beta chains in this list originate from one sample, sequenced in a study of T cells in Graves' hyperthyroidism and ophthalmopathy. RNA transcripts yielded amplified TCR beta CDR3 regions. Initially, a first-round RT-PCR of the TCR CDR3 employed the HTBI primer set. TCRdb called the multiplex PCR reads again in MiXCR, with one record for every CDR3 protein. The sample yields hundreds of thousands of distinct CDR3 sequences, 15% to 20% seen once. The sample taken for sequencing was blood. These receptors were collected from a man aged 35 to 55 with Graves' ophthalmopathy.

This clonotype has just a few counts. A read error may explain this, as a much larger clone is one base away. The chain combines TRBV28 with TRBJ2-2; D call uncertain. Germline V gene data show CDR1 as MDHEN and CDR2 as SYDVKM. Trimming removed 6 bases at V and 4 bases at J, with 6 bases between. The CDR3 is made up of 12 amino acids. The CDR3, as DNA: TGTGCCAGCAGCTGGGTCACCGGGGAGCTGTTTTTT. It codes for CASSWVTGELFF.

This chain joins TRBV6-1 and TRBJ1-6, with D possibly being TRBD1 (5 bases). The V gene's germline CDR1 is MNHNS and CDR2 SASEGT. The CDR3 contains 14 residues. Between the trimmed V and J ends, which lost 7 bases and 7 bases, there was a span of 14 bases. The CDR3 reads CASTPRGPNSPLHF. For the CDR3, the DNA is TGTGCCAGCACCCCACGGGGCCCCAATTCACCCCTCCACTTT.

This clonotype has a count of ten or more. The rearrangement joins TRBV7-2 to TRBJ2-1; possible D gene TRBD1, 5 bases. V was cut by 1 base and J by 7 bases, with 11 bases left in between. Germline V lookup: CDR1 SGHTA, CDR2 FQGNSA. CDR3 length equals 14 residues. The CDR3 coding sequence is TGTGCCAGCAGCTTAGGGACAACAGTAAATGAGCAGTTCTTC. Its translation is CASSLGTTVNEQFF.

CDR3 sequence: CASSKDRKTGELFF. DNA of the CDR3: TGTGCCAGCAGCAAGGACAGAAAGACCGGGGAGCTGTTTTTT. This sequence joins TRBV7-9 and TRBJ2-2; possibly TRBD1 for D (6 bases). There are 14 residues in the CDR3. Germline CDR1 and CDR2: SEHNR and FQNEAQ (reference sequence). Trimming shortened V by 5 bases and J by 5 bases, and 12 bases separated the two germline ends.

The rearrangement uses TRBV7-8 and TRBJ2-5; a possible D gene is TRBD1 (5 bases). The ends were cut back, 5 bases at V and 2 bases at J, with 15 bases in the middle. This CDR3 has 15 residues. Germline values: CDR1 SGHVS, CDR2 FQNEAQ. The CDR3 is CASSRDRGRQETQYF. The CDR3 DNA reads TGTGCCAGCAGCAGAGATAGGGGCAGACAAGAGACCCAGTACTTC. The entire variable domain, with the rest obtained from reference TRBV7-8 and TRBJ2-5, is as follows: GAGVSQSPRYKVAKRGQDVALRCDPISGHVSLFWYQQALGQGPEFLTYFQNEAQLDKSGLPSDRFFAERPEGSVSTLKIQRTQQEDSAVYLCASSRDRGRQETQYFGPGTRLLVL.

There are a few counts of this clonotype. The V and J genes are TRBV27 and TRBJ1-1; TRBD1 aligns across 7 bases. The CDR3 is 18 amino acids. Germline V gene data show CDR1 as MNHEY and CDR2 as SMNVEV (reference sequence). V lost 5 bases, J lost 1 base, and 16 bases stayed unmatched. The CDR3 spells CASSTRKQGGGWNTEAFF. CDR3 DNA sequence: TGTGCCAGCAGTACCCGGAAGCAGGGGGGGGGGTGGAACACTGAAGCTTTCTTT.

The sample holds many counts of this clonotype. The CDR3 nucleotides read TGTGCCAGCAGGCTAACAAGTTACGAGCAGTACTTC. Encoded protein: CASRLTSYEQYF. The chain recombines TRBV2 with TRBJ2-7, with D unresolved. Germline CDR1 reads SNHLY; CDR2 reads FYNNEI. The CDR3 consists of 12 residues. Trimming shortened V by 6 bases and J by 4 bases, and 10 bases separated the two germline ends.

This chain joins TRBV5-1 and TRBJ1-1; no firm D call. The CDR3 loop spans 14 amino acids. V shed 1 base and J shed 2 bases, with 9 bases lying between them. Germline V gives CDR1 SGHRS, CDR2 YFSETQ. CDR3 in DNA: TGCGCCAGCAGCTTGCGGCGCGGTAACACTGAAGCTTTCTTT. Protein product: CASSLRRGNTEAFF.

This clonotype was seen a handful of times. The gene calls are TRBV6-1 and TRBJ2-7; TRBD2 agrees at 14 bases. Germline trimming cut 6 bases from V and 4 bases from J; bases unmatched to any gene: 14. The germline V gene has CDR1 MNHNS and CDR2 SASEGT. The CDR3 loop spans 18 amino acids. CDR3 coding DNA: TGTGCCAGCAGATATCCTGCCGGGACTAGCGGGAGTGGGTACGAGCAGTACTTC. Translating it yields CASRYPAGTSGSGYEQYF.

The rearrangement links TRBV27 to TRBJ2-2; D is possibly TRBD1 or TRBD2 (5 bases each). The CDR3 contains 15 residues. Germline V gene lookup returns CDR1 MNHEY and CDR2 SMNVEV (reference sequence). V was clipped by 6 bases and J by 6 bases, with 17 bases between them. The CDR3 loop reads CASRWDALGSGELFF. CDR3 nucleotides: TGTGCCAGCAGATGGGACGCCTTAGGGTCCGGGGAGCTGTTTTTT.

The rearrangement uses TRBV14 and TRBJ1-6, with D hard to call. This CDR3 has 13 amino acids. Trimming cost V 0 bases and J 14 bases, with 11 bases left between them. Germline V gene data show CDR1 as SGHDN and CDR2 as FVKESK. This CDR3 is CASSQDLGKSLHF. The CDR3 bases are TGTGCCAGCAGCCAAGATTTGGGGAAATCCCTCCACTTT.

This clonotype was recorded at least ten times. This chain's CDR3 is CASTTGAEAFF. The CDR3 DNA sequence: TGTGCCAGCACTACAGGGGCTGAAGCTTTCTTT. V and J are TRBV3-1 and TRBJ1-1, with 7 bases that match TRBD1. V shed 7 bases, J shed 6 bases, and the junction held 2 bases outside the gene matches. Germline loops: CDR1 LGHDT, CDR2 YNNKEL (reference sequence). The CDR3 loop spans 11 amino acids.

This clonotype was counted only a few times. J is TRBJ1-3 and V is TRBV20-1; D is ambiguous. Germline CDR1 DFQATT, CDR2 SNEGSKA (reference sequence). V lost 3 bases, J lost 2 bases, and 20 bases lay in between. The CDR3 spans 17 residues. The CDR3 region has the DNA TGCAGTGCTAGTAGGGAAGGGCCCACCTGGGCTGGAAACACCATATATTTT. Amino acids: CSASREGPTWAGNTIYF.

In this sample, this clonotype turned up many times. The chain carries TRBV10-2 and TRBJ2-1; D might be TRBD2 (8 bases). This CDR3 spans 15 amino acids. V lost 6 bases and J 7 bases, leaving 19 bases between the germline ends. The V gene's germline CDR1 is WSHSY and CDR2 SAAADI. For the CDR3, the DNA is TGCGCCAGCAGCCGGGCGGGGGGACAGCGGAATGAGCAGTTCTTC. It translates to CASSRAGGQRNEQFF.

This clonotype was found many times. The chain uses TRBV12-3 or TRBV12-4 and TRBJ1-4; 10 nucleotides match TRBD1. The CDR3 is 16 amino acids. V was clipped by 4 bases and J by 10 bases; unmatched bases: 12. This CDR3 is CASSWGLGTGDAKLFF. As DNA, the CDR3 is TGTGCCAGCAGTTGGGGGCTCGGGACAGGGGATGCAAAACTGTTTTTT.